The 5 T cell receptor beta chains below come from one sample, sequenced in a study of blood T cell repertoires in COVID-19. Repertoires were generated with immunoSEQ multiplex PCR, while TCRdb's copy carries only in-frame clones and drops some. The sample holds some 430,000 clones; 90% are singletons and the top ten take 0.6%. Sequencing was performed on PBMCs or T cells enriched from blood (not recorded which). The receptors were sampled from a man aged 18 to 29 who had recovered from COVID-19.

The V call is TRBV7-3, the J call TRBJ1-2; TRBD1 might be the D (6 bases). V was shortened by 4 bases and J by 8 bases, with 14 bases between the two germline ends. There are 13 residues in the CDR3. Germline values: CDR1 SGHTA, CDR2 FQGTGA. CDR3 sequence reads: CASSSRAGDGYTF. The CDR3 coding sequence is TGTGCCAGCAGCTCACGGGCAGGGGACGGCTACACCTTC.

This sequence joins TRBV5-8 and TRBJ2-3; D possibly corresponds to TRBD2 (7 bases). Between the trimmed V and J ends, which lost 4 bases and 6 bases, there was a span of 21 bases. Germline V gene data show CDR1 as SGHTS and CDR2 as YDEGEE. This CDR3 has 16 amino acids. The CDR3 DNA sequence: TGTGCCAGCAGCCCGGGGGGCAAGGGGGGAACTGATACGCAGTATTTT. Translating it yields CASSPGGKGGTDTQYF.

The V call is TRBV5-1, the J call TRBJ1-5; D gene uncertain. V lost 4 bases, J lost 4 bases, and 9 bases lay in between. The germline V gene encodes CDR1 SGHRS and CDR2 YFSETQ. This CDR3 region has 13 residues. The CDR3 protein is CASSKTPNQPQHF. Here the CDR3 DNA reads TGCGCCAGCAGCAAGACACCGAATCAGCCCCAGCATTTT.

CDR3 protein: CASMVTGGETQYF. CDR3 nucleotide sequence: TGTGCCAGCATGGTCACGGGAGGAGAGACCCAGTACTTC. V gene TRBV5-4 combines with J gene TRBJ2-5, with TRBD2 matching 7 bases. With V trimmed by 6 bases and J by 4 bases, 6 bases remained unmatched. Germline CDR1 reads SGHNT; CDR2 reads YYREEE (reference sequence). The CDR3 has 13 residues.

CDR3 region: CAINAGPANTEAFF. The DNA for the CDR3 is TGTGCCATCAATGCGGGCCCAGCGAACACTGAAGCTTTCTTT. This chain uses TRBV10-3 with TRBJ1-1; no definite D call. Trimming pared 7 bases from V and 1 base from J, leaving 13 bases between. Germline V lookup: CDR1 ENHRY, CDR2 SYGVKD. This CDR3 has 14 amino acids.